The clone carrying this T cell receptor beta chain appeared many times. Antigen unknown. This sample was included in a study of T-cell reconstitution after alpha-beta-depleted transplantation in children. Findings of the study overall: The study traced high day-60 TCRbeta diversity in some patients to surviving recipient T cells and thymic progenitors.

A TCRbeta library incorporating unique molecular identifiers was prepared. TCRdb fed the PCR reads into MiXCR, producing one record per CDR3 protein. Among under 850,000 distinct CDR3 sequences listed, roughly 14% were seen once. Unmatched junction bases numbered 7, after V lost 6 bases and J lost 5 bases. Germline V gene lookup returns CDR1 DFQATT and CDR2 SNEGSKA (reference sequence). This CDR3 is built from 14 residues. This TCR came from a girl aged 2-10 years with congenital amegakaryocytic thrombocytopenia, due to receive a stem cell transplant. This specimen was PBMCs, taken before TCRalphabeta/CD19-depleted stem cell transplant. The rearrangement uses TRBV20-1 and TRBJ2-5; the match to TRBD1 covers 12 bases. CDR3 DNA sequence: TGCAGTGCAATCCGGGACAGGGGGCTGGAGACCCAGTACTTC. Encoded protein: CSAIRDRGLETQYF.